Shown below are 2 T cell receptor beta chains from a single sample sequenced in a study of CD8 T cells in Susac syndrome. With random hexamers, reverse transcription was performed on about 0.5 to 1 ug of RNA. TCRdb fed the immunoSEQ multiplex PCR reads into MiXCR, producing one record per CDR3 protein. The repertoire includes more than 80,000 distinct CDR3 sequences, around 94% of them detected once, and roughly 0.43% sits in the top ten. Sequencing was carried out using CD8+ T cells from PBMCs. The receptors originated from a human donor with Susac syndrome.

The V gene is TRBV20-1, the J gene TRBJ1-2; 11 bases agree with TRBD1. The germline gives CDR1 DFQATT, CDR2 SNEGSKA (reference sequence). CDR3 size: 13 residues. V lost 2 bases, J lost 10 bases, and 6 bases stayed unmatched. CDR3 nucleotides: TGCAGTGCTAGACCTAGGACAGGGGGCGACTACACCTTC. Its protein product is CSARPRTGGDYTF.

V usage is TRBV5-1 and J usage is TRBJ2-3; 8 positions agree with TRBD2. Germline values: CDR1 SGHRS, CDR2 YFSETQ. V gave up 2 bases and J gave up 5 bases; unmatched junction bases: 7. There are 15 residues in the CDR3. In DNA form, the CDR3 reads TGCGCCAGCAGCTTTAGCGGGGCGACCGGAGATACGCAGTATTTT. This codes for CASSFSGATGDTQYF.